A selection of T cell receptor beta chains follows, all from one sample in a study of technical replicates of blood from several donors. Sequenced by immunoSEQ multiplex PCR; TCRdb stores in-frame clones only, minus some. The sample lists 68,000 or so clones; roughly nine tenths were seen once. Material for sequencing was PBMCs. The receptors were sampled from a human donor in good health. Some clones in this sample may be carry-over from other donors' samples. Both conserved end residues are part of each CDR3. A D gene is named only where the DNA matches it firmly. Rows may omit the clone size; those that give it use once, few, many or a size class.

v_gene: TRBV5-6
d_gene: -
j_gene: TRBJ2-1
abundance: -
CDR3nt: TGTGCCAGCAGCTTCCAGGTAGAGGAGCAGTTCTTC
CDR3aa: CASSFQVEEQFF

v_gene: TRBV10-2
d_gene: -
j_gene: TRBJ2-5
abundance: -
CDR3nt: TGCGCCAGCAGTGCCGTGGAGGAGACCCAGTACTTC
CDR3aa: CASSAVEETQYF

v_gene: TRBV10-3
d_gene: TRBD2
j_gene: TRBJ2-2
abundance: -
CDR3nt: TGTGCCATCAGTGAGTCGTACCCGGGAGGGGGGAACACCGGGGAGCTGTTTTTT
CDR3aa: CAISESYPGGGNTGELFF

v_gene: TRBV5-1
d_gene: -
j_gene: TRBJ1-2
abundance: -
CDR3nt: TGCGCCAGCAGCCTAGGAGGGGACGACTATGGCTACACCTTC
CDR3aa: CASSLGGDDYGYTF

v_gene: TRBV4-3
d_gene: -
j_gene: TRBJ1-1
abundance: -
CDR3nt: TGCGCCAGCAGCCGGGGGGGTCGGGCTGAAGCTTTCTTT
CDR3aa: CASSRGGRAEAFF

v_gene: TRBV6-5
d_gene: TRBD1
j_gene: TRBJ1-5
abundance: once
CDR3nt: TGTGCCAGCAGGCGGGACAGGGCTGGCAATCAGCCCCAGCATTTT
CDR3aa: CASRRDRAGNQPQHF

v_gene: TRBV19
d_gene: -
j_gene: TRBJ1-1
abundance: -
CDR3nt: TGTGCCAGTAGTATAGTTTCGATTGGGGGAGGAGACACTGAAGCTTTCTTT
CDR3aa: CASSIVSIGGGDTEAFF

v_gene: TRBV7-2
d_gene: TRBD2
j_gene: TRBJ2-3
abundance: -
CDR3nt: TGTGCCAGCAGCTTAGCGGTGGGGGGAAAGCGGGGGGTACGCACAGATACGCAGTATTTT
CDR3aa: CASSLAVGGKRGVRTDTQYF

v_gene: TRBV9
d_gene: -
j_gene: TRBJ1-2
abundance: once
CDR3nt: TGTGCCAGCAGCTGGGAAAGGGGTCATGGCTACACCTTC
CDR3aa: CASSWERGHGYTF

v_gene: TRBV7-3
d_gene: -
j_gene: TRBJ2-1
abundance: -
CDR3nt: TGTGCCAGCAGCTTAGGGCGAGGGGGGGCCCTGAGCTCCTACAATGAGCAGTTCTTC
CDR3aa: CASSLGRGGALSSYNEQFF

v_gene: TRBV6-5
d_gene: -
j_gene: TRBJ2-7
abundance: -
CDR3nt: TGTGCCAGCAGTTACCACGGAGCCCAAGACTACGAGCAGTACTTC
CDR3aa: CASSYHGAQDYEQYF

v_gene: TRBV5-4
d_gene: -
j_gene: TRBJ2-1
abundance: -
CDR3nt: TGTGCCAGCAGCCAAAACAATGAGCAGTTCTTC
CDR3aa: CASSQNNEQFF

v_gene: TRBV5-1
d_gene: TRBD2
j_gene: TRBJ2-5
abundance: -
CDR3nt: TGCGCCAGCAGCTTGGGGGGGGGCCAAGAGACCCAGTACTTC
CDR3aa: CASSLGGGQETQYF

v_gene: TRBV19
d_gene: TRBD1
j_gene: TRBJ2-1
abundance: -
CDR3nt: TGTGCCAGTAGTATGCCCGAGGACAGGGGGCTGCCTGAGCAGTTCTTC
CDR3aa: CASSMPEDRGLPEQFF

v_gene: TRBV5-8
d_gene: -
j_gene: TRBJ2-5
abundance: once
CDR3nt: TGTGCCAGCAGCCTACAGGGGGGAGGGGGAGAGACCCAGTACTTC
CDR3aa: CASSLQGGGGETQYF

v_gene: TRBV27
d_gene: -
j_gene: TRBJ2-3
abundance: -
CDR3nt: TGTGCCAGTAATTCCCGCCTAGCGTGGGATACGCAGTATTTT
CDR3aa: CASNSRLAWDTQYF

v_gene: TRBV18
d_gene: -
j_gene: TRBJ1-6
abundance: -
CDR3nt: TGTGCCAGCTCACGGGACTCCCGTTGGGGTTCACCCCTCCACTTT
CDR3aa: CASSRDSRWGSPLHF

v_gene: TRBV4-3
d_gene: -
j_gene: TRBJ2-1
abundance: -
CDR3nt: TGCGCCAGCAGCCACTCTCGAGACTACAATGAGCAGTTCTTC
CDR3aa: CASSHSRDYNEQFF

v_gene: TRBV4-2
d_gene: -
j_gene: TRBJ2-1
abundance: -
CDR3nt: TGTGCCAGCAGCCCTGGACGGGAAGCAATAGGGGAGCAGTTCTTC
CDR3aa: CASSPGREAIGEQFF

v_gene: TRBV7-2
d_gene: -
j_gene: TRBJ1-3
abundance: -
CDR3nt: TGTGCCAGCAGCCCGCCGGGAGCTGGAAACACCATATATTTT
CDR3aa: CASSPPGAGNTIYF

v_gene: TRBV2
d_gene: -
j_gene: TRBJ1-5
abundance: -
CDR3nt: TGTGCCAGCAGTGACGAACAGGGTCGACAGCCCCAGCATTTT
CDR3aa: CASSDEQGRQPQHF

v_gene: TRBV7-2
d_gene: TRBD2
j_gene: TRBJ2-7
abundance: once
CDR3nt: TGTGCCAGCAGCTTAGTGGGAGCGGGGGCCTCCTACGAGCAGTACTTC
CDR3aa: CASSLVGAGASYEQYF

v_gene: TRBV7-3
d_gene: -
j_gene: TRBJ2-1
abundance: -
CDR3nt: TGTGCCAGCAGCTCACAGGGAGGGACGGATGAGCAGTTCTTC
CDR3aa: CASSSQGGTDEQFF

v_gene: TRBV6-4
d_gene: TRBD2
j_gene: TRBJ2-1
abundance: -
CDR3nt: TGTGCCAGCAGTGCCGGGACTAGCGGTTCCAATGAGCAGTTCTTC
CDR3aa: CASSAGTSGSNEQFF

v_gene: TRBV19
d_gene: TRBD2
j_gene: TRBJ2-7
abundance: -
CDR3nt: TGTGCCAGTAGTGCCCTAGCGGGTCCCTACGAGCAGTACTTC
CDR3aa: CASSALAGPYEQYF

v_gene: TRBV18
d_gene: -
j_gene: TRBJ1-6
abundance: -
CDR3nt: TGTGCCAGCTCACCAAGCGAGAATAATTCACCCCTCCACTTT
CDR3aa: CASSPSENNSPLHF

v_gene: TRBV5-1
d_gene: -
j_gene: TRBJ2-3
abundance: once
CDR3nt: TGCGCCAGCAGCTTAGGGGGTGGAACAGATACGCAGTATTTT
CDR3aa: CASSLGGGTDTQYF

v_gene: TRBV7-2
d_gene: -
j_gene: TRBJ2-1
abundance: -
CDR3nt: TGTGCCAGCACCCCGGAGCTGGGTTACTCCTACAATGAGCAGTTCTTC
CDR3aa: CASTPELGYSYNEQFF

v_gene: TRBV15
d_gene: TRBD2
j_gene: TRBJ2-7
abundance: -
CDR3nt: TGTGCCACCAGCAGAGATCGCGGGAGAAGCGAGCAGTACTTC
CDR3aa: CATSRDRGRSEQYF

v_gene: TRBV7-2
d_gene: TRBD1
j_gene: TRBJ2-1
abundance: -
CDR3nt: TGTGCCAGCAGCGGACAGGACAGGGGGCCCTACAATGAGCAGTTCTTC
CDR3aa: CASSGQDRGPYNEQFF

v_gene: TRBV4-3
d_gene: -
j_gene: TRBJ1-3
abundance: -
CDR3nt: TGCGCCAGCAGCCAGTCGAGCGGGGGGTCGGGAAACACCATATATTTT
CDR3aa: CASSQSSGGSGNTIYF

v_gene: TRBV2
d_gene: -
j_gene: TRBJ2-5
abundance: once
CDR3nt: TGTGCCAGCAGGCTCAGCGGAGGGCAAGAGACCCAGTACTTC
CDR3aa: CASRLSGGQETQYF

v_gene: TRBV5-1
d_gene: TRBD1
j_gene: TRBJ2-1
abundance: -
CDR3nt: TGCGCCAGCAGCAGCTCAGGGGGTTACAATGAGCAGTTCTTC
CDR3aa: CASSSSGGYNEQFF

v_gene: TRBV7-9
d_gene: -
j_gene: TRBJ1-6
abundance: -
CDR3nt: TGTGCCAGCAGCTTAGACAGAACCTCTGGGAATTCACCCCTCCACTTT
CDR3aa: CASSLDRTSGNSPLHF

v_gene: TRBV5-6
d_gene: TRBD2
j_gene: TRBJ2-1
abundance: -
CDR3nt: TGTGCCAGCAGCATTAGCGGGAGCTCCTACAATGAGCAGTTCTTC
CDR3aa: CASSISGSSYNEQFF

v_gene: TRBV29-1
d_gene: -
j_gene: TRBJ2-2
abundance: -
CDR3nt: TGCAGCGTTGCGGGGAACGTTAACACCGGGGAGCTGTTTTTT
CDR3aa: CSVAGNVNTGELFF

v_gene: TRBV11-2
d_gene: -
j_gene: TRBJ1-1
abundance: -
CDR3nt: TGTGCCAGCAGCCGCAATCTTGACAAGGAAGCTTTCTTT
CDR3aa: CASSRNLDKEAFF

v_gene: TRBV9
d_gene: -
j_gene: TRBJ1-2
abundance: -
CDR3nt: TGTGCCAGCAGCGTAGGTCTGGGGGCAAACTATGGCTACACCTTC
CDR3aa: CASSVGLGANYGYTF

v_gene: TRBV23-1
d_gene: TRBD2
j_gene: TRBJ2-7
abundance: -
CDR3nt: TGCGCCAGCACTGGTCCGGCAGGGAGGGCGACCAACGAGCAGTACTTC
CDR3aa: CASTGPAGRATNEQYF

v_gene: TRBV4-2
d_gene: TRBD2
j_gene: TRBJ2-5
abundance: -
CDR3nt: TGTGCCAGCAGCCAAGGGGGGGGACTAGCGGGAGGGAGGGAGACCCAGTACTTC
CDR3aa: CASSQGGGLAGGRETQYF

v_gene: TRBV7-2
d_gene: -
j_gene: TRBJ2-5
abundance: -
CDR3nt: TGTGCCAGCACCCAACTAGGGCGGGAGACCCAGTACTTC
CDR3aa: CASTQLGRETQYF

v_gene: TRBV27
d_gene: TRBD1
j_gene: TRBJ1-1
abundance: -
CDR3nt: TGTGCCAGCAGTTCACAGGGGAGGACTGAAGCTTTCTTT
CDR3aa: CASSSQGRTEAFF

v_gene: TRBV9
d_gene: -
j_gene: TRBJ2-1
abundance: -
CDR3nt: TGTGCCAGCAGCGGGACTGGGGACAATGAGCAGTTCTTC
CDR3aa: CASSGTGDNEQFF

v_gene: TRBV7-2
d_gene: TRBD2
j_gene: TRBJ2-7
abundance: once
CDR3nt: TGTGCCAGCAGCCCGAGCGGGGGGTTTAGGTACGAGCAGTACTTC
CDR3aa: CASSPSGGFRYEQYF

v_gene: TRBV5-6
d_gene: -
j_gene: TRBJ1-5
abundance: -
CDR3nt: TGTGCCAGCAGCTTGGTAGGGGAACAGCCCCAGCATTTT
CDR3aa: CASSLVGEQPQHF

v_gene: TRBV6-5
d_gene: TRBD2
j_gene: TRBJ2-1
abundance: -
CDR3nt: TGTGCCAGCATCGGAGCGGGAGGATCCTACAATGAGCAGTTCTTC
CDR3aa: CASIGAGGSYNEQFF

v_gene: TRBV28
d_gene: TRBD2
j_gene: TRBJ2-7
abundance: -
CDR3nt: TGTGCCAGCAGGACTTCGTTTAGCGGGCGGTACGAGCAGTACTTC
CDR3aa: CASRTSFSGRYEQYF

v_gene: TRBV10-3
d_gene: TRBD1
j_gene: TRBJ1-6
abundance: -
CDR3nt: TGTGCCATCAGCGAGGGGACAGGGGTATCACCCCTCCACTTT
CDR3aa: CAISEGTGVSPLHF

v_gene: TRBV7-2
d_gene: TRBD2
j_gene: TRBJ2-3
abundance: -
CDR3nt: TGTGCCAGCAGCCCCAGACTAGCGGGGGGGGGCACAGATACGCAGTATTTT
CDR3aa: CASSPRLAGGGTDTQYF

v_gene: TRBV18
d_gene: TRBD1
j_gene: TRBJ1-2
abundance: -
CDR3nt: TGTGCCAGCTCACCACCGAGGGGACAGGCCATCGGCTACACCTTC
CDR3aa: CASSPPRGQAIGYTF

v_gene: TRBV18
d_gene: TRBD2
j_gene: TRBJ2-2
abundance: -
CDR3nt: TGTGCCAGCTCACCGACTAGCGGGAACACCGGGGAGCTGTTTTTT
CDR3aa: CASSPTSGNTGELFF

v_gene: TRBV2
d_gene: -
j_gene: TRBJ2-1
abundance: -
CDR3nt: TGTGCCAGCAGAGCACTCGCAGTTAGCCCCTACAATGAGCAGTTCTTC
CDR3aa: CASRALAVSPYNEQFF

v_gene: TRBV18
d_gene: TRBD1
j_gene: TRBJ1-1
abundance: -
CDR3nt: TGTGCCAGCTCACCACGCGCGGACAGGGACACTGAAGCTTTCTTT
CDR3aa: CASSPRADRDTEAFF

v_gene: TRBV7-3
d_gene: TRBD1
j_gene: TRBJ1-5
abundance: -
CDR3nt: TGTGCCAGCATATTGGTGACAGGGGGAGACAATCAGCCCCAGCATTTT
CDR3aa: CASILVTGGDNQPQHF

v_gene: TRBV12-5
d_gene: TRBD1
j_gene: TRBJ2-1
abundance: -
CDR3nt: TGTGCTAGTGGTTTGACAGGGGCCCGAGGTGAGCAGTTCTTC
CDR3aa: CASGLTGARGEQFF

v_gene: TRBV5-4
d_gene: TRBD2
j_gene: TRBJ2-2
abundance: -
CDR3nt: TGTGCCAGCAGCTTGTCCAGCGGGGGGTCCACCGGGGAGCTGTTTTTT
CDR3aa: CASSLSSGGSTGELFF

v_gene: TRBV19
d_gene: -
j_gene: TRBJ1-2
abundance: many
CDR3nt: TGTGCCAGTAGTCCCTCCTTGGACAGAAACTATGGCTACACCTTC
CDR3aa: CASSPSLDRNYGYTF

v_gene: TRBV21-1
d_gene: -
j_gene: TRBJ2-3
abundance: -
CDR3nt: TGTGCCAGCAGCAAACTGTGGACTAGCACAGATACGCAGTATTTT
CDR3aa: CASSKLWTSTDTQYF

v_gene: TRBV7-9
d_gene: TRBD1
j_gene: TRBJ1-6
abundance: -
CDR3nt: TGTGCCAGCAGCTTAGGAGACAGGGGGTATAACTCACCCCTCCACTTT
CDR3aa: CASSLGDRGYNSPLHF